This TCR beta chain is drawn from a study of patients and donors after allogeneic stem cell transplantation (dated by TCRdb to the early 2020s). In the case of this clonotype: No cognate antigen has been identified for it. One base away there is no much larger clone; base qualities are not given.

The germline V end is reduced by 3 bases and the J end by 1 base; junction bases left unmatched: 15. The CDR3, cysteine through phenylalanine, is 17 amino acids long. Only the CDR3 part of the read is kept: 51 bases, read in frame from the first base. Looking up the germline V gene (reference sequence) yields CDR1 DFQATT and CDR2 SNEGSKA. Libraries were built with RT-PCR. This sample was sequenced with a NextSeq 550. TCRdb reworked the public reads: Q25 trimming with fastp, MiXCR clone assembly, productive beta chains retained. All rows with the same CDR3 protein become a single entry with the most common DNA and genes. This sample is represented by about 960,000 distinct CDR3 sequences; 18% of them were singletons. The ten top clones hold around 6% of the sample.

The chain is assembled from TRBV20-1 and TRBJ2-7; TRBD2 fits 7 bases in the junction. What was sequenced was blood, either unsorted or a sorted T cell fraction (not recorded which). The sequence was obtained from a human donor who was either an allogeneic HSCT recipient or a stem cell or donor lymphocyte infusion donor (not recorded which). It is not recorded whose cells these are; they may come from a transplant donor. The CDR3 protein sequence reads: CSASGLEGPPASYEQYF. In nucleotide form, the sequence is TGCAGTGCTAGTGGACTAGAGGGACCCCCTGCTTCCTACGAGCAGTACTTC.